This TCR beta chain appears in the sequencing data of a study of CD8 T cells in Susac syndrome. Study at large: Active disease was present in over 5 of the sequenced Susac syndrome patients, whereas under 10 of them were in remission.

This clonotype was seen a single time. The antigen is not known. CD8+ and CD4+ T cells from blood underwent TCR beta sequencing, which was carried out in a high-throughput format. Study outcomes and limitations: The authors found some 15 Susac-specific public clones in total CD8+ repertoires and a few in CD8+ TEMRA repertoires. Acknowledgment was made by the study that its TCR sequencing and HLA analysis involved a relatively small number of individuals.

Germline V gene sequence: CDR1 SGHVS, CDR2 FQNEAQ. The CDR3 consists of 15 residues. V lost 0 bases, J lost 6 bases, and 5 bases stayed unmatched. An input of roughly 0.45 to 1 ug of RNA was subjected to reverse transcription using random hexamers. TCRdb reprocessed the immunoSEQ multiplex PCR reads via MiXCR and lists one record per CDR3 protein. The sample contains around 85,000 distinct CDR3 sequences, 85% to 95% of which appear only once. V usage is TRBV7-8 and J usage is TRBJ2-3, with TRBD2 matching over 8 bases. The sequence was collected from a human donor with Susac syndrome. Sequences were obtained from CD8+ T cells from PBMCs. CDR3: CASSLAAGGSDTQYF. The CDR3 nucleotides are TGTGCCAGCAGCTTAGCGGCGGGAGGATCGGATACGCAGTATTTT.